The entry that follows covers one TCR beta chain sequence. Antigen specificity is unknown. These data belong to a study of OX40 agonist ivuxolimab in advanced cancers. Whole-study findings and limits: Clones of CD4+ and CD8+ blood T cells grew by week 6 at doses of 0.1 to 3.0 mg/kg.

Assay used: immunoSEQ multiplex PCR; TCRdb lists only in-frame clones, some missing. The sample holds 85,000 to 95,000 clones, roughly nine tenths seen once. The sequencing used CD4+ or CD8+ T cells sorted from blood, collected in a trial of the OX40 agonist ivuxolimab. The TCR was taken from an adult with an advanced solid tumor such as melanoma, head and neck, liver or kidney cancer.

In DNA, the CDR3 is TGTGCCAGCAGTCCCGGGGGCTTGAGGTACAATGAGCAGTTCTTC. Encoded protein: CASSPGGLRYNEQFF. The chain joins TRBV11-2 to TRBJ2-1; D could derive from TRBD1 or TRBD2 (6 bases each). The CDR3 length is 15 residues. CDR1 and CDR2 (germline): SGHAT, FQNNGV. Trimming cost V 6 bases and J 4 bases, with 16 bases left between them.